The 8 T cell receptor beta chains listed next were all sequenced from one sample in a study of CD8+CD57+ T cells in acquired aplastic anemia. Genomic DNA provided the template from which TCR beta VDJ and CDR3 profiles were obtained. Via MiXCR, TCRdb re-called the reads, giving one row per CDR3 protein. In the table there are 180,000 or so distinct CDR3 sequences, over 40% of which are singletons. CD8+CD57+ cell expansion, shown by flow cytometry, had occurred in the patients selected for sequencing. Material: sorted CD4+, CD8+, or CD8+CD57+ T cells (not recorded which) from PBMCs. The receptors derive from a human donor with aplastic anemia.

V is TRBV20-1 and J is TRBJ2-7; 8 nucleotides agree with TRBD2. Germline CDR1 is DFQATT and CDR2 is SNEGSKA (reference sequence). The CDR3 has 15 amino acids. The V segment lost 3 bases and the J segment 0 bases; nucleotides outside the gene matches: 7. The CDR3 spells CSARRGVQSSYEQYF. CDR3 bases: TGCAGTGCTAGGCGGGGGGTCCAGAGCTCCTACGAGCAGTACTTC.

This clonotype was picked up many times. The rearrangement joins TRBV20-1 to TRBJ2-3; perhaps TRBD2 as D (6 bases). This CDR3 comprises 13 residues. With 3 bases removed from V and 6 bases from J, the gap between germline ends came to 13 bases. CDR1 is DFQATT, CDR2 SNEGSKA, per germline (reference sequence). The CDR3 protein is CSASRTSSDTQYF. CDR3 bases: TGCAGTGCTAGTAGAACTAGCAGTGATACGCAGTATTTT.

The sample holds many counts of this clonotype. The chain carries TRBV6-5 and TRBJ2-5; 14 bases are shared with TRBD2. The CDR3 runs 17 residues. CDR1 MNHEY and CDR2 SVGAGI come from the germline V gene. The V and J ends lost 2 bases and 2 bases, in that order; junction bases with no gene match: 4. CDR3 sequence: CASSYAGLAGDQETQYF. The CDR3 nucleotides are TGTGCCAGCAGTTACGCGGGACTAGCGGGGGATCAAGAGACCCAGTACTTC.

The chain recombines TRBV5-5 with TRBJ1-1; D perhaps matches TRBD1 (5 bases). The V gene's germline CDR1 is SGHKS and CDR2 YYEKEE (reference sequence). The CDR3 length is 12 residues. The ends were cut back, 0 bases at V and 11 bases at J, with 11 bases in the middle. CDR3 amino acids: CASSLGRDVAFF. The CDR3 region has the DNA TGTGCCAGCAGCTTGGGACGGGACGTGGCTTTCTTT.

V gene TRBV19 combines with J gene TRBJ1-1, with D maybe TRBD1 (6 bases). Germline values: CDR1 LNHDA, CDR2 SQIVND (reference sequence). V was clipped by 9 bases and J by 1 base, with 12 bases between them. The CDR3 is 13 amino acids. CDR3 sequence: CASKQGPNTEAFF. DNA for the CDR3: TGTGCCAGCAAACAGGGACCGAACACTGAAGCTTTCTTT.

The chain uses TRBV11-2 and TRBJ2-3; either TRBD1 or TRBD2 may fit D (5 bases each). The ends were cut back, 4 bases at V and 3 bases at J, with 14 bases in the middle. This CDR3 contains 15 residues. The germline gives CDR1 SGHAT, CDR2 FQNNGV. CDR3 nucleotides: TGTGCCAGCAGCTCCCGGGACGGTGTGACAGATACGCAGTATTTT. Protein product: CASSSRDGVTDTQYF.

This clonotype was detected ten times or more. The chain employs TRBV5-1 and TRBJ2-3; 9 bases agree with TRBD2. Trimming removed 2 bases from V and 6 bases from J; junction bases left unmatched: 7. The CDR3 consists of 15 residues. Per the germline V gene, CDR1 is SGHRS and CDR2 is YFSETQ. The CDR3 DNA reads as TGCGCCAGCAGCTTTACTAGCGGGCTGGGGGATACGCAGTATTTT. This translates into CASSFTSGLGDTQYF.

As for this clonotype: The junction does not match germline at one end; this may be a read error. This sequence joins TRBV5-5 and TRBJ2-7; weak D call: TRBD1 (6 bases). CDR3 size: 12 residues. Looked up from germline, CDR1 is SGHKS and CDR2 is YYEKEE (reference sequence). This chain's CDR3 is CASSRPDRLGGF. For the CDR3, the DNA is TGTGCCAGCAGCCGCCCAGACAGGCTTGGGGGATTC. The full variable domain, rest sourced from reference TRBV5-5 and TRBJ2-7, is DAGVTQSPTHLIKTRGQQVTLRCSPISGHKSVSWYQQVLGQGPQFIFQYYEKEERGRGNFPDRFSARQFPNYSSELNVNALLLGDSALYLCASSRPDRLGGFGPGTRLTVT.